The 15 T cell receptor beta chains below come from one sample, sequenced in a study of T cell changes during pregnancy in multiple sclerosis. Clones were sequenced by immunoSEQ multiplex PCR, and TCRdb holds only the in-frame ones, with some missing. There are 50,000 to 70,000 clones in the sample; 91% occur only once, and 1% to 1.5% lies in the top ten. The input for sequencing was peripheral blood, taken after pregnancy. The receptor source for this set is a female donor in good health, enrolled as a control in a pregnancy study.

This clone is a singleton in its sample. The CDR3 sequence is CASSPQTAGQINEKLFF. CDR3 nucleotides: TGTGCCAGCTCACCGCAAACTGCCGGACAGATTAATGAAAAACTGTTTTTT. The chain carries TRBV18 and TRBJ1-4; maybe TRBD1 (6 bases). This CDR3 spans 17 amino acids. V lost 3 bases and J 4 bases, leaving 18 bases between the germline ends. The germline V gene encodes CDR1 KGHSH and CDR2 LQKENI.

The genes are TRBV11-3 and TRBJ2-3; D gene ambiguous. Per the germline V gene, CDR1 is SGHNT and CDR2 is YENEEA. Trimming removed 3 bases from V and 2 bases from J, with 12 bases in between. CDR3 size: 15 residues. The CDR3 region has the DNA TGTGCCAGCAGCTTTTCTGCCCAGGTCACAGATACGCAGTATTTT. This sequence encodes CASSFSAQVTDTQYF.

This clone was found a few times. The rearrangement links TRBV25-1 to TRBJ2-1; TRBD2 aligns across 15 bases. V was pared by 6 bases and J by 12 bases, with 6 bases of the junction left unmatched. The CDR3 has 14 amino acids. The germline CDR1 and CDR2 sequences are MGHDK and SYGVNS. The chain's CDR3 is CASSGLAGGPRQFF. The CDR3 nucleotides are TGTGCCAGCAGCGGACTAGCGGGGGGGCCAAGGCAGTTCTTC. The whole variable domain, filled in from reference TRBV25-1 and TRBJ2-1, reads EADIYQTPRYLVIGTGKKITLECSQTMGHDKMYWYQQDPGMELHLIHYSYGVNSTEKGDLSSESTVSRIRTEHFPLTLESARPSHTSQYLCASSGLAGGPRQFFGPGTRLTVL.

The J gene is TRBJ2-7, the V gene TRBV7-3; a weak D match, TRBD1 (5 bases). This CDR3 is built from 13 residues. Germline loops: CDR1 SGHTA, CDR2 FQGTGA. Deletions cut 4 bases from V and 0 bases from J, with 7 bases between. The CDR3 DNA reads TGTGCCAGCAGCTGGGGCCCCTCCTACGAGCAGTACTTC. It is translated as CASSWGPSYEQYF.

The J gene is TRBJ1-1, the V gene TRBV30; 7 bases are a match to TRBD1. V shed 3 bases, J shed 5 bases, and the junction held 15 bases outside the gene matches. This CDR3 region has 16 residues. Germline CDR1 is GTSNPN and CDR2 is SVGIG (reference sequence). The CDR3 loop is CAWSVGTGVLRTEAFF. CDR3 bases: TGTGCCTGGAGCGTAGGAACAGGGGTCCTCCGGACTGAAGCTTTCTTT. Based on the CDR3 plus reference TRBV30 and TRBJ1-1, the full variable domain is SQTIHQWPATLVQPVGSPLSLECTVEGTSNPNLYWYRQAAGRGLQLLFYSVGIGQISSEVPQNLSASRPQDRQFILSSKKLLLSDSGFYLCAWSVGTGVLRTEAFFGQGTRLTVV.

This chain joins TRBV7-3 and TRBJ2-5; D possibly corresponds to TRBD2 (5 bases). Germline-derived CDR1 and CDR2 are SGHTA and FQGTGA. The CDR3 spans 13 residues. V was trimmed by 4 bases and J by 5 bases, leaving 11 bases between them. CDR3 in amino acids: CASSSGSVETQYF. Here the CDR3 DNA reads TGTGCCAGCAGCTCTGGGAGTGTGGAGACCCAGTACTTC.

The genes are TRBV5-6 and TRBJ1-2, with 11 bases matching TRBD1. The CDR3 extends over 15 amino acids. With 2 bases clipped from V and 4 bases from J, the junction kept 4 bases outside the gene matches. Germline CDR1 SGHDT, CDR2 YYEEEE. CDR3 sequence reads: CASSFGQGAGYGYTF. The CDR3 bases are TGTGCCAGCAGCTTCGGACAGGGGGCTGGCTATGGCTACACCTTC.

This chain uses TRBV7-2 with TRBJ2-7; 10 bases are shared with TRBD2. The V segment lost 6 bases and the J segment 3 bases; nucleotides outside the gene matches: 2. Germline V gene lookup returns CDR1 SGHTA and CDR2 FQGNSA. The CDR3 consists of 13 residues. CDR3 amino acids: CASRPSGGYEQYF. In DNA, the CDR3 is TGTGCCAGCAGACCTAGCGGGGGCTACGAGCAGTACTTC.

The chain uses TRBV7-2 and TRBJ1-1; D uncertain. V gave up 0 bases and J gave up 3 bases, with 17 bases separating them. The length of the CDR3 is 17 residues. The germline V gene encodes CDR1 SGHTA and CDR2 FQGNSA. This CDR3 reads CASSLAFHREEDTEAFF. The CDR3 region has the DNA TGTGCCAGCAGCTTAGCTTTCCACCGGGAGGAGGACACTGAAGCTTTCTTT.

The V gene is TRBV4-2, the J gene TRBJ1-5; D is perhaps TRBD1 (5 bases). Trimming cost V 4 bases and J 3 bases, with 13 bases left between them. This CDR3 contains 15 residues. Looked up from germline, CDR1 is LGHNA and CDR2 is YNFKEQ. CDR3: CASSPGGEPNQPQHF. CDR3 in DNA: TGTGCCAGCAGCCCCGGGGGGGAACCCAATCAGCCCCAGCATTTT.

The chain recombines TRBV30 with TRBJ1-1; 12 positions agree with TRBD1. Unmatched junction bases numbered 3, after V lost 4 bases and J lost 6 bases. Looked up from germline, CDR1 is GTSNPN and CDR2 is SVGIG (reference sequence). The CDR3 has 13 amino acids. DNA for the CDR3: TGTGCCTGGAAGGGACAGGGGGCTTCTGAAGCTTTCTTT. Protein: CAWKGQGASEAFF.

This chain uses TRBV5-4 with TRBJ1-1, with unresolved D. Per germline, CDR1 SGHNT and CDR2 YYREEE (reference sequence). With 0 bases removed from V and 6 bases from J, the gap between germline ends came to 12 bases. This CDR3 contains 14 residues. This CDR3 reads CASSLERREAEAFF. The CDR3 bases are TGTGCCAGCAGCTTGGAGCGCCGGGAAGCTGAAGCTTTCTTT.

The sample holds a few counts of this clone. The V gene is TRBV19, the J gene TRBJ2-3; D possibly corresponds to TRBD1 (5 bases). Germline CDR1 reads LNHDA; CDR2 reads SQIVND (reference sequence). This CDR3 has 14 amino acids. Trimming removed 3 bases at V and 4 bases at J, with 11 bases between. For the CDR3, the DNA is TGTGCCAGTAGTATGGGCAGGGAAGCAGATACGCAGTATTTT. This gives the protein CASSMGREADTQYF.

The rearrangement uses TRBV30 and TRBJ1-5; TRBD1 matches 9 bases. The CDR3 extends over 14 amino acids. Germline trimming cut 2 bases from V and 5 bases from J; bases unmatched to any gene: 4. The germline V gene has CDR1 GTSNPN and CDR2 SVGIG (reference sequence). The CDR3 DNA is TGTGCCTGGAGTAAGACAGGGGGTGATCAGCCCCAGCATTTT. This translates into CAWSKTGGDQPQHF.

V gene TRBV5-1 combines with J gene TRBJ1-2; D ambiguous. The CDR3 runs to 14 residues. Deletions cut 0 bases from V and 5 bases from J, with 11 bases between. Germline CDR1 SGHRS, CDR2 YFSETQ. The CDR3 region has the DNA TGCGCCAGCAGCTTGGAAGGTCGGGAATATGGCTACACCTTC. This encodes CASSLEGREYGYTF.